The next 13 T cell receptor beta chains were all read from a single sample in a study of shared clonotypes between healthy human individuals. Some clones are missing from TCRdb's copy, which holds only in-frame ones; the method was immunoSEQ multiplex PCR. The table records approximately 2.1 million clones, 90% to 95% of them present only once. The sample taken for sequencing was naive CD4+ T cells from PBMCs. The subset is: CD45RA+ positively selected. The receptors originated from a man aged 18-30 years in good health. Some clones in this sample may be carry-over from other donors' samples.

This CDR3 reads CASSIHGSYNEQFF. In nucleotides, the CDR3 is TGTGCCAGTAGTATTCATGGTTCCTACAATGAGCAGTTCTTC. V usage is TRBV19 and J usage is TRBJ2-1; D not resolved. The V end lost 3 bases, the J end lost 1 base, and 7 bases lay between the germline ends. Per germline, CDR1 LNHDA and CDR2 SQIVND (reference sequence). The CDR3 is 14 amino acids. Full variable domain (missing parts from reference TRBV19 and TRBJ2-1): DGGITQSPKYLFRKEGQNVTLSCEQNLNHDAMYWYRQDPGQGLRLIYYSQIVNDFQKGDIAEGYSVSREKKESFPLTVTSAQKNPTAFYLCASSIHGSYNEQFFGPGTRLTVL.

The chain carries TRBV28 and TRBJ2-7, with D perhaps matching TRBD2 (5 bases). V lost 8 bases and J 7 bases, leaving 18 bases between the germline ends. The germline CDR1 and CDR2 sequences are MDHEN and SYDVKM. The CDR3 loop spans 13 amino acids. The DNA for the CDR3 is TGTGCCAGCCTGAGGGCCAGTCCCATGGAGCAGTACTTC. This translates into CASLRASPMEQYF. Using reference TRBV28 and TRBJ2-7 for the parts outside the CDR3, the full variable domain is DVKVTQSSRYLVKRTGEKVFLECVQDMDHENMFWYRQDPGLGLRLIYFSYDVKMKEKGDIPEGYSVSREKKERFSLILESASTNQTSMYLCASLRASPMEQYFGPGTRLTVT.

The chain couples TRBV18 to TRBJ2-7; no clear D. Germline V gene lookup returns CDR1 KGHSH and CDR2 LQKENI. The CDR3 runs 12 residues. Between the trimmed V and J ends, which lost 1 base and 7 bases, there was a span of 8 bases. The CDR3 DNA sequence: TGTGCCAGCTCACCACAGGCAGCTGAGCAGTACTTC. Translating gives CASSPQAAEQYF.

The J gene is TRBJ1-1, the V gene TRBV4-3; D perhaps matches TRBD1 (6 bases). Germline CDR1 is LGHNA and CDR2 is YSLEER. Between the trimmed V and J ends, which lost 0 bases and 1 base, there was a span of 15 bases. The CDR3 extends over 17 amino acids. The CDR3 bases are TGCGCCAGCAGCCAAGAGAGGTGGACAGTCACGAACACTGAAGCTTTCTTT. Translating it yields CASSQERWTVTNTEAFF.

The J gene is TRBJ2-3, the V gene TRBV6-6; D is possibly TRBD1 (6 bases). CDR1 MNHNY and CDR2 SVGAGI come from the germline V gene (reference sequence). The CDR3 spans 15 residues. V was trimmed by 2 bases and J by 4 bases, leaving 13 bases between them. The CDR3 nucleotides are TGTGCCAGCAGTTACCCCAGGGGCGGCCCAGATACGCAGTATTTT. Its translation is CASSYPRGGPDTQYF.

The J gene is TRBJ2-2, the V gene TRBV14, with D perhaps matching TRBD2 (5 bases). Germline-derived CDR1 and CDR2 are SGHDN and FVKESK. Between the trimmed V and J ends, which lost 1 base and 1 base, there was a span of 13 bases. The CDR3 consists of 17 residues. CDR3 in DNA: TGTGCCAGCAGCCAAGGGTTTCGGCGGGTGAACACCGGGGAGCTGTTTTTT. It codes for CASSQGFRRVNTGELFF.

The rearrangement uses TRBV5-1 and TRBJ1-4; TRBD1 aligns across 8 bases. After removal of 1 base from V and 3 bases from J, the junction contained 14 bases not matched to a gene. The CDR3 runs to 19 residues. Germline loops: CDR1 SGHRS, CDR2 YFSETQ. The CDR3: CASSLRPGQARGANEKLFF. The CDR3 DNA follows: TGCGCCAGCAGCTTGCGGCCGGGACAGGCTCGAGGGGCTAATGAAAAACTGTTTTTT. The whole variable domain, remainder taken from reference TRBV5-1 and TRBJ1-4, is KAGVTQTPRYLIKTRGQQVTLSCSPISGHRSVSWYQQTPGQGLQFLFEYFSETQRNKGNFPGRFSGRQFSNSRSEMNVSTLELGDSALYLCASSLRPGQARGANEKLFFGSGTQLSVL.

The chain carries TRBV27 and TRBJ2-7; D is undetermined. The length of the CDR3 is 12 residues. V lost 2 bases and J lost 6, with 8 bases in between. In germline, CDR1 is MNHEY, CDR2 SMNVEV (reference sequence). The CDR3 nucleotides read TGTGCCAGCAGTTTAAAGGCCGGCGAGCAGTACTTC. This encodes CASSLKAGEQYF.

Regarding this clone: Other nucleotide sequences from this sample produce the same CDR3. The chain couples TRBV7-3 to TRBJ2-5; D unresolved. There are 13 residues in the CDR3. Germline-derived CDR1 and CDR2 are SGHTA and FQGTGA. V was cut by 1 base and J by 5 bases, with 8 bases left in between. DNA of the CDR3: TGTGCCAGCAGCTTAAGACCAAGGGAGACCCAGTACTTC. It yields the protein CASSLRPRETQYF. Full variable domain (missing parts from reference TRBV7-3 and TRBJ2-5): GAGVSQTPSNKVTEKGKYVELRCDPISGHTALYWYRQSLGQGPEFLIYFQGTGAADDSGLPNDRFFAVRPEGSVSTLKIQRTERGDSAVYLCASSLRPRETQYFGPGTRLLVL.

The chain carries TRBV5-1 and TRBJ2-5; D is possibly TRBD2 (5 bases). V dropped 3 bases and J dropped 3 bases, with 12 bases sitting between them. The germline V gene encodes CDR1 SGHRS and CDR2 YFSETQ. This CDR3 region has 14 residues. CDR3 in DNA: TGCGCCAGCAGCTCCGGAGGATCTAAAGAGACCCAGTACTTC. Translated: CASSSGGSKETQYF.

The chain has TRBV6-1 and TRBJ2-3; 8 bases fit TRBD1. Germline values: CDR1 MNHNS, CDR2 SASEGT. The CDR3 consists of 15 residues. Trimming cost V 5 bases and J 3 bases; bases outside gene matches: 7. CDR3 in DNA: TGTGCCAGCAGTCTGGACAGGGTAGTGACAGATACGCAGTATTTT. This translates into CASSLDRVVTDTQYF.

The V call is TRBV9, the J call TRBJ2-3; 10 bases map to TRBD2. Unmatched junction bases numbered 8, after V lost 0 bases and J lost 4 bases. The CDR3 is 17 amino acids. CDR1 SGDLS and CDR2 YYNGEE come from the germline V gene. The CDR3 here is CASSVGPSGSVADTQYF. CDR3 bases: TGTGCCAGCAGCGTAGGTCCTAGCGGGAGTGTCGCAGATACGCAGTATTTT.

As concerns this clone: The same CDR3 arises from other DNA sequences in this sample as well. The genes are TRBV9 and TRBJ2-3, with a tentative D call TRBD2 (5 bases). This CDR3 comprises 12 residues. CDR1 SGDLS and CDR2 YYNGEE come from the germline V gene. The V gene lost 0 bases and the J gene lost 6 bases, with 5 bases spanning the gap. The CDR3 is CASSVAGDTQYF. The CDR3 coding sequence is TGTGCCAGCAGCGTAGCGGGGGATACGCAGTATTTT.